Below, 8 T cell receptor beta chains from the same sample are listed, as sequenced in a study of blood T cell repertoires in COVID-19. Measured with immunoSEQ multiplex PCR; TCRdb has only the in-frame clones, and not every one. The sample contains 150,000 or so clones, approximately 90% of which appear only once. The specimen was peripheral blood. These receptor sequences come from a human donor in a cohort sampled during active COVID-19.

The chain carries TRBV6-2 or TRBV6-3 and TRBJ1-2; TRBD1 matches at 8 bases. CDR1 is MNHEY, CDR2 SVGEGT, per germline. The length of the CDR3 is 14 residues. With 4 bases clipped from V and 8 bases from J, the junction kept 9 bases outside the gene matches. In DNA, the CDR3 is TGTGCCAGCAGTTTATTGCAGGGGGCAGGAGGCTACACCTTC. Protein sequence: CASSLLQGAGGYTF.

This clone is a singleton in its sample. The V and J genes are TRBV30 and TRBJ2-5, with TRBD2 matching over 8 bases. Germline CDR1 reads GTSNPN; CDR2 reads SVGIG (reference sequence). The CDR3 sequence is 15 residues long. The V gene end was trimmed by 5 bases and the J gene end by 0 bases; junction bases not matched to a gene: 8. The CDR3 loop is CAWSGLAVNQETQYF. DNA of the CDR3: TGTGCCTGGTCCGGACTAGCCGTGAACCAAGAGACCCAGTACTTC.

The J gene is TRBJ2-3, the V gene TRBV5-6; 8 bases line up with TRBD2. This CDR3 is built from 14 residues. The V gene's germline CDR1 is SGHDT and CDR2 YYEEEE. V lost 2 bases, J lost 2 bases, and 1 base stayed unmatched. The CDR3 loop is CASSLLAATDTQYF. Here the CDR3 DNA reads TGTGCCAGCAGCTTACTAGCGGCCACAGATACGCAGTATTTT.

The chain uses TRBV18 and TRBJ2-7, with 9 bases matching TRBD1. The ends lost 6 bases at V and 1 base at J; junction bases unmatched: 7. Germline CDR1 reads KGHSH; CDR2 reads LQKENI. This CDR3 has 15 residues. As DNA, the CDR3 is TGTGCCAGCTCCTCTATGGGACAGGGATCCTACGAGCAGTACTTC. Translation gives CASSSMGQGSYEQYF.

The chain joins TRBV10-1 to TRBJ2-1, with 10 bases matching TRBD2. The CDR3 totals 17 residues. The germline CDR1 and CDR2 sequences are WNHNN and SYGVQD (reference sequence). Unmatched junction bases numbered 10, after V lost 3 bases and J lost 5 bases. This CDR3 reads CASSDEGGLAANNEQFF. DNA for the CDR3: TGCGCCAGCAGTGACGAGGGAGGACTAGCGGCAAACAATGAGCAGTTCTTC.

The chain recombines TRBV7-8 with TRBJ2-3; 8 bases fit TRBD1. Trimming cost V 6 bases and J 1 base; bases outside gene matches: 6. Germline loops: CDR1 SGHVS, CDR2 FQNEAQ. CDR3 size: 15 residues. CDR3 sequence reads: CASRVTGVRTDTQYF. In DNA, the CDR3 is TGTGCCAGCAGGGTGACAGGGGTGCGCACAGATACGCAGTATTTT.

V and J are TRBV2 and TRBJ2-2; 7 nucleotides line up with TRBD2. There are 16 residues in the CDR3. Trimming at V came to 2 bases and at J to 1 base, leaving 4 bases not matched to a gene. Germline V CDR1 and CDR2: SNHLY, FYNNEI. The CDR3 DNA reads TGTGCCAGCAGTGAAACAGCGGGGTGGAACACCGGGGAGCTGTTTTTT. Its protein product is CASSETAGWNTGELFF.

The chain has TRBV4-1 and TRBJ2-5; a possible D gene is TRBD1 (5 bases). The CDR3 is 15 amino acids. V shed 0 bases and J shed 3 bases, with 11 bases lying between them. Germline loops: CDR1 MGHRA, CDR2 YSYEKL. The CDR3 DNA follows: TGCGCCAGCAGCCAAGATGGCACAGGAGAAGAGACCCAGTACTTC. Protein product: CASSQDGTGEETQYF.